This TCR beta chain was profiled in a study of T-cell memory formation after mild COVID-19. Study-level information: TCR clustering was largely donor specific.

General study results and limits: Among contracting clones, CD4+ were mainly CM/EM and CD8+ enriched in EMRA. CD4+ bias marked clones expanding day 15 to 37, unlike balanced contracting clones.

This clonotype has just a few counts. What it binds is unknown. Constant-segment primers served in 5'RACE that generated TCR alpha and TCR beta cDNA libraries bearing sample barcodes and UMIs. MiXCR, run by TCRdb on the 5' RACE reads, gives a single entry per CDR3 protein. The sample lists hundreds of thousands of distinct CDR3 sequences, about 23% occurring once. The germline V gene encodes CDR1 KGHDR and CDR2 SFDVKD. Trimming left V 1 base short and J 3 bases short, with 7 bases between. This CDR3 has 14 amino acids. The sequencing input was PBMCs or a T cell subset sorted from them (not recorded which). The chain recombines TRBV24-1 with TRBJ2-3; D uncertain. The receptor's source is an adult woman who had mild COVID-19 (a few samples of this study predate the infection). Cell type and time point are not known. CDR3: CATSDFLRTDTQYF. Written as DNA, the CDR3 is TGTGCCACCAGTGATTTTTTGCGTACAGATACGCAGTATTTT.